This T cell receptor beta chain was sequenced for a study of blood T cells in healthy people across ages. A second PCR, run for about 7 to 11 cycles, used a sample-barcoded 5' primer plus a J-beta primer mix. TCRdb itself ran the 5' RACE reads through MiXCR, one entry per CDR3 protein. The sample lists hundreds of thousands of distinct CDR3 sequences, roughly 50% seen once, with 30% to 40% in the top ten. Germline V gene data show CDR1 as SGHTA and CDR2 as FQGNSA. V shed 0 bases and J shed 4 bases, with 15 bases lying between them. This CDR3 is built from 17 residues. The V and J genes are TRBV7-2 and TRBJ2-2; tentative D call: TRBD2 (5 bases). The source of this sequence is a woman aged 55-69 years in good health. The source material was blood. CDR3 DNA: TGTGCCAGCAGCTTAGCCGTACTAGGCGCCAGCACCGGGGAGCTGTTTTTT. Its translation: CASSLAVLGASTGELFF.